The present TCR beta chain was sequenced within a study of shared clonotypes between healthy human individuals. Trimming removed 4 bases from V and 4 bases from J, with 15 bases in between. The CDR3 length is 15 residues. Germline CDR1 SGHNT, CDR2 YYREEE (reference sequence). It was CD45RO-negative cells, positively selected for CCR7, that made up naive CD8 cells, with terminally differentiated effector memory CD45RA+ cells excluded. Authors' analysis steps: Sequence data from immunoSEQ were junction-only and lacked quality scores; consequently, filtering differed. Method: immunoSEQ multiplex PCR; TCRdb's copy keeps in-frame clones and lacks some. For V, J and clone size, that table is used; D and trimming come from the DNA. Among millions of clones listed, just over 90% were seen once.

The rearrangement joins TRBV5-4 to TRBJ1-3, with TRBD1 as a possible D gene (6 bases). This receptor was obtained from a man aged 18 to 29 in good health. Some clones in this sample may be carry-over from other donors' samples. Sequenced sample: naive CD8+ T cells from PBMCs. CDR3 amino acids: CASSVDRFRGNTIYF. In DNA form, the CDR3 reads TGTGCCAGCAGCGTAGACAGGTTTAGAGGAAACACCATATATTTT.